This is a list of T cell receptor beta chains from one sample in a study of OX40 agonist ivuxolimab in advanced cancers. Clones were read by immunoSEQ multiplex PCR, and TCRdb kept only the in-frame ones, dropping some. The table includes roughly 50,000 clones, about 91% detected once. The material sequenced was CD4+ or CD8+ T cells sorted from blood, taken in a trial of the OX40 agonist ivuxolimab. The receptors were sampled from an adult with an advanced solid tumor such as melanoma, head and neck, liver or kidney cancer. Both conserved end residues are part of each CDR3. A D gene is named only where the DNA matches it firmly. A row's size may be missing; if present it is once, few, many or a size class.

v_call,j_call,d_call,clone_size,cdr3_aa,cdr3_nt
TRBV13,TRBJ1-4,NA,few,CASSLGLGQSILF,TGTGCCAGCAGCTTAGGCCTAGGACAGAGCATACTTTTT
TRBV5-4,TRBJ2-3,TRBD2,NA,CASSWTSEPTDTQYF,TGTGCCAGCAGCTGGACTAGCGAACCCACAGATACGCAGTATTTT
TRBV19,TRBJ1-1,NA,medium-sized,CASTENTEAFF,TGTGCCAGTACTGAGAACACTGAAGCTTTCTTT
TRBV7-2,TRBJ2-7,NA,NA,CASRDGSSSYEQYF,TGTGCCAGCAGAGACGGCTCCAGCTCCTACGAGCAGTACTTC
TRBV4-3,TRBJ2-1,TRBD1,NA,CASSQDSGGFYNEQFF,TGCGCCAGCAGCCAAGATTCAGGGGGCTTCTACAATGAGCAGTTCTTC
TRBV25-1,TRBJ2-5,TRBD1,NA,CASSFGTGGSTQYF,TGTGCCAGCAGTTTCGGGACAGGAGGGAGCACCCAGTACTTC
TRBV13,TRBJ2-5,TRBD2,NA,CASSFIGGGARGIEETQYF,TGTGCCAGCAGCTTCATCGGCGGGGGGGCCAGGGGAATTGAAGAGACCCAGTACTTC
TRBV6-5,TRBJ1-1,NA,once,CASSVAGSTEAFF,TGTGCCAGCAGTGTCGCAGGGTCCACTGAAGCTTTCTTT
TRBV6-5,TRBJ2-1,NA,NA,CASSHAGNEQFF,TGTGCCAGCAGCCACGCGGGCAATGAGCAGTTCTTC
TRBV7-9,TRBJ2-1,TRBD1,NA,CASSSGQESYNEQFF,TGTGCCAGCAGCTCAGGACAGGAGTCCTACAATGAGCAGTTCTTC
TRBV11-2,TRBJ2-7,NA,few,CASSPPGSAAYEQYF,TGTGCCAGCAGCCCGCCAGGGAGCGCGGCCTACGAGCAGTACTTC
TRBV6-6,TRBJ1-1,NA,NA,CASSYSEPNTEAFF,TGTGCCAGCAGTTACTCGGAGCCGAACACTGAAGCTTTCTTT
TRBV29-1,TRBJ2-1,NA,NA,CSVEDPRSGGAYNEQFF,TGCAGCGTTGAAGACCCCCGTTCCGGGGGCGCCTACAATGAGCAGTTCTTC
TRBV6-1,TRBJ2-1,TRBD2,NA,CASSEIAGANNEQFF,TGTGCCAGCAGTGAGATAGCGGGGGCAAACAATGAGCAGTTCTTC
TRBV9,TRBJ2-1,NA,NA,CASSGGGSADEQFF,TGTGCCAGCAGTGGGGGCGGGAGTGCTGATGAGCAGTTCTTC
TRBV9,TRBJ2-1,NA,NA,CASSVEKDSYNEQFF,TGTGCCAGCAGCGTAGAAAAGGACAGCTACAATGAGCAGTTCTTC
TRBV4-3,TRBJ1-1,NA,NA,CASSQELNTEAFF,TGCGCCAGCAGCCAAGAGCTGAACACTGAAGCTTTCTTT
TRBV4-1,TRBJ1-6,NA,NA,CASSQDPTVNSPLHF,TGCGCCAGCAGCCAAGATCCGACAGTTAATTCACCCCTCCACTTT
TRBV9,TRBJ2-3,NA,NA,CASSVDNFLDTQYF,TGTGCCAGCAGCGTAGATAATTTTTTGGATACGCAGTATTTT
TRBV5-1,TRBJ1-1,TRBD1,NA,CASSLGFRDRGLDTEAFF,TGCGCCAGCAGCTTGGGCTTCCGGGACAGGGGGCTTGACACTGAAGCTTTCTTT
TRBV6-1,TRBJ1-5,TRBD1,NA,CASSDTGTGVGNQPQHF,TGTGCCAGCAGTGACACCGGGACAGGGGTCGGCAATCAGCCCCAGCATTTT
TRBV30,TRBJ2-7,TRBD1,once,CAGGMARGREQYF,TGTGCCGGGGGGATGGCCAGGGGGCGAGAGCAGTACTTC
TRBV27,TRBJ2-1,TRBD2,NA,CASSSPSGHEQFF,TGTGCCAGCAGTTCTCCTAGCGGTCATGAGCAGTTCTTC
TRBV6-5,TRBJ1-2,NA,NA,CASHQQANYGYTF,TGTGCCAGCCACCAACAGGCAAACTATGGCTACACCTTC